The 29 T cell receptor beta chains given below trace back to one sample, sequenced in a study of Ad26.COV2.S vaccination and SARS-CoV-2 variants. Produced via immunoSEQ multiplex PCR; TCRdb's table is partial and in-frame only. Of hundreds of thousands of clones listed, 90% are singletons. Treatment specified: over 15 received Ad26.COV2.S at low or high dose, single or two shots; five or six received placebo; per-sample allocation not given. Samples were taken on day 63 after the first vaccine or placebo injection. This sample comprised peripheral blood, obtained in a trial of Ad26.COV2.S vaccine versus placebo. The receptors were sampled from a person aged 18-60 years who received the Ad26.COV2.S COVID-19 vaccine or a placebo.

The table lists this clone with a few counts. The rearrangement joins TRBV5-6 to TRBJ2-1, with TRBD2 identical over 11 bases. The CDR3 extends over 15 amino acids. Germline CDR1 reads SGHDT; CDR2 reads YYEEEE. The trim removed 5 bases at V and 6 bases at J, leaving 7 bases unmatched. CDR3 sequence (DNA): TGTGCCAGCAGTATAGCGGGAGGGCTTCTCAATGAGCAGTTCTTC. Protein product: CASSIAGGLLNEQFF.

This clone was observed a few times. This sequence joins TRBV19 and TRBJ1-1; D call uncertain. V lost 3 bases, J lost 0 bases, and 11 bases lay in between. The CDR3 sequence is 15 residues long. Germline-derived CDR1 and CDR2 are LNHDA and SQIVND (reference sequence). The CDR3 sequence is CASSMGRTMNTEAFF. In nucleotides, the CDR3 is TGTGCCAGTAGTATGGGAAGAACGATGAACACTGAAGCTTTCTTT. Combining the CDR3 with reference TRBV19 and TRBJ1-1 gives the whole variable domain DGGITQSPKYLFRKEGQNVTLSCEQNLNHDAMYWYRQDPGQGLRLIYYSQIVNDFQKGDIAEGYSVSREKKESFPLTVTSAQKNPTAFYLCASSMGRTMNTEAFFGQGTRLTVV.

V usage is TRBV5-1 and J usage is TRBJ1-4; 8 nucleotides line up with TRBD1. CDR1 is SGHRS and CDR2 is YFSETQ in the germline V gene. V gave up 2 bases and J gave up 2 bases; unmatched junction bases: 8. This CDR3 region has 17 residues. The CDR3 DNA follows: TGCGCCAGCAGCTTAGGGACAGGAGGTCTTACTAATGAAAAACTGTTTTTT. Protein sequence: CASSLGTGGLTNEKLFF.

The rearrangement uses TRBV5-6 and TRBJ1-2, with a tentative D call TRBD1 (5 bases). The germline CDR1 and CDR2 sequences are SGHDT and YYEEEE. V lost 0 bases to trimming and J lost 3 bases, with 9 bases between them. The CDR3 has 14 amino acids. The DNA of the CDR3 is TGTGCCAGCAGCTTGGGGAACAGGTACTATGGCTACACCTTC. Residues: CASSLGNRYYGYTF.

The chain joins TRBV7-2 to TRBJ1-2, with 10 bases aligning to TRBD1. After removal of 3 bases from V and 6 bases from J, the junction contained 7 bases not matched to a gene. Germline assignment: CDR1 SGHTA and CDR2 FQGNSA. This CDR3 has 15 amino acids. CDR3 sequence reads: CASSFDRGRLDGYTF. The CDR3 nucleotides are TGTGCCAGCAGCTTTGACAGGGGGCGCCTTGATGGCTACACCTTC.

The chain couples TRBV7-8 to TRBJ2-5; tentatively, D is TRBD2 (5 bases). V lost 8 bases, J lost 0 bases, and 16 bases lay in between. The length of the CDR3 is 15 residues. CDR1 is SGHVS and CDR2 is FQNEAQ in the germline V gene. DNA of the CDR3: TGTGCCAGCCGTACGGGGATAAGCGACCAAGAGACCCAGTACTTC. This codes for CASRTGISDQETQYF.

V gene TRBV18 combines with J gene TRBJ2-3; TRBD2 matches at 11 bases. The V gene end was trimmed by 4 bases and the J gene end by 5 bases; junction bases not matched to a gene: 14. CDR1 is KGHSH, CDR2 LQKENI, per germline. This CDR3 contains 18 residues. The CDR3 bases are TGTGCCAGCTCACAGAAGACTAGCGGGAACTTGGTAAGAGATACGCAGTATTTT. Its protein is CASSQKTSGNLVRDTQYF.

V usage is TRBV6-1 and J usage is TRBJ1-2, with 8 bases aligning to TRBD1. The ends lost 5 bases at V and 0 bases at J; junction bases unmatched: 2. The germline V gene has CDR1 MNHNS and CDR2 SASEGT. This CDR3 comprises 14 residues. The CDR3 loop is CASSRTGTNYGYTF. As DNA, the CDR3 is TGTGCCAGCAGTCGGACAGGGACTAACTATGGCTACACCTTC.

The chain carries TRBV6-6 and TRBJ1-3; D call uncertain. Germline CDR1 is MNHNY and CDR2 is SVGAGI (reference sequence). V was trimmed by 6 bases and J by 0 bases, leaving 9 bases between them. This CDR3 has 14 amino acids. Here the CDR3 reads CASRPGGSGNTIYF. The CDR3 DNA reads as TGTGCCAGCAGGCCCGGTGGCTCTGGAAACACCATATATTTT.

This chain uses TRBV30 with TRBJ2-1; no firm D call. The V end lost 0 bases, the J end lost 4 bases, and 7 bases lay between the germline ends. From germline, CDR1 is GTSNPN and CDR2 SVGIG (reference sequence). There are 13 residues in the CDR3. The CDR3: CAWSVRMYNEQFF. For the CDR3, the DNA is TGTGCCTGGAGTGTAAGGATGTACAATGAGCAGTTCTTC.

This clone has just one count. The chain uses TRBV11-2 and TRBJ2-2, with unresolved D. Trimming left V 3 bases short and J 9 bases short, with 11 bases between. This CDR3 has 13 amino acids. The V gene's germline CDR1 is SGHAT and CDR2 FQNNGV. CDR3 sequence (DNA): TGTGCCAGCAGCTTTCCCAGTATGAGGGAGCTGTTTTTT. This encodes CASSFPSMRELFF.

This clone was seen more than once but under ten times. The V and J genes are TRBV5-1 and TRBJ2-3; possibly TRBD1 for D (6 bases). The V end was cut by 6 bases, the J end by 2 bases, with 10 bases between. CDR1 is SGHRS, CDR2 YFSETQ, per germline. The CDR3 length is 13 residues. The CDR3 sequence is CASMAGDTDTQYF. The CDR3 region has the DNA TGCGCCAGCATGGCAGGGGACACAGATACGCAGTATTTT.

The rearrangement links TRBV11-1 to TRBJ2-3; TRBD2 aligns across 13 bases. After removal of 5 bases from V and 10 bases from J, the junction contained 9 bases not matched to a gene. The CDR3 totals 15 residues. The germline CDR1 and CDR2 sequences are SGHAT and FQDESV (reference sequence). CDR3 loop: CASSVGLAGVRAQYF. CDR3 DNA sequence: TGTGCCAGCAGCGTTGGACTAGCGGGAGTAAGGGCGCAGTATTTT. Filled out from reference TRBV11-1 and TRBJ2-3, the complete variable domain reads EAEVAQSPRYKITEKSQAVAFWCDPISGHATLYWYRQILGQGPELLVQFQDESVVDDSQLPKDRFSAERLKGVDSTLKIQPAELGDSAMYLCASSVGLAGVRAQYFGPGTRLTVL.

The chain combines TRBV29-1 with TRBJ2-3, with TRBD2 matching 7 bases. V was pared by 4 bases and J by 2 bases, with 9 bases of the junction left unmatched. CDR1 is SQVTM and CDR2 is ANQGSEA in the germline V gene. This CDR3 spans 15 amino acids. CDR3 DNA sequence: TGCAGCGTTGCTATAGCGGGTCTTATCACAGATACGCAGTATTTT. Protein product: CSVAIAGLITDTQYF.

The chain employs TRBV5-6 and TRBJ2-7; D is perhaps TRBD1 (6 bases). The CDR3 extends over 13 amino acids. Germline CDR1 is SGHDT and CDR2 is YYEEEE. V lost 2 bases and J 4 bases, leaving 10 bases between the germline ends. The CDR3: CASSFLQGYEQYF. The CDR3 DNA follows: TGTGCCAGCAGCTTTCTACAGGGTTACGAGCAGTACTTC.

The CDR3 region has the DNA TGTGCCAGCAGTTACAACACTGGAAACACCATATATTTT. It encodes CASSYNTGNTIYF. The chain has TRBV6-5 and TRBJ1-3; D gene unclear. Germline-derived CDR1 and CDR2 are MNHEY and SVGAGI. Trimming shortened V by 2 bases and J by 2 bases, and 4 bases separated the two germline ends. The CDR3 runs 13 residues.

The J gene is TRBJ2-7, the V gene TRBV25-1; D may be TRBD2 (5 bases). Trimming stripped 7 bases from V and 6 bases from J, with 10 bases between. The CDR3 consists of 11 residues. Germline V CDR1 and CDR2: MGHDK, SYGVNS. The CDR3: CASIGAVEQYF. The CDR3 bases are TGTGCCAGCATTGGAGCGGTCGAGCAGTACTTC.

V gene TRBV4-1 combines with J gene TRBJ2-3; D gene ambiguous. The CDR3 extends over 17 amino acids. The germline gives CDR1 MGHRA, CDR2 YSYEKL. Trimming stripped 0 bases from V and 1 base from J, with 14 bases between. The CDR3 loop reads CASSQDQSRSGTDTQYF. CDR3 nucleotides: TGCGCCAGCAGCCAAGATCAATCACGTTCGGGCACAGATACGCAGTATTTT.

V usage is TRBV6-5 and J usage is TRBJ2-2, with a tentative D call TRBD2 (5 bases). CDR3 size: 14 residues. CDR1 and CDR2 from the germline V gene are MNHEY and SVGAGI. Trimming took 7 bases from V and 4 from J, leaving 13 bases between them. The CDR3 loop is CASTNFEGTGELFF. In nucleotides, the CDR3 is TGTGCCAGCACCAACTTTGAGGGCACCGGGGAGCTGTTTTTT.

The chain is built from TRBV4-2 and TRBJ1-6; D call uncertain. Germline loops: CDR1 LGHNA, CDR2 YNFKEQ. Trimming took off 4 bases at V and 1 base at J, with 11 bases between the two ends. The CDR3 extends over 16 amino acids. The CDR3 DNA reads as TGTGCCAGCAGCCTCGGAGAACAGTCCTATAATTCACCCCTCCACTTT. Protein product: CASSLGEQSYNSPLHF.

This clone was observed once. The CDR3 sequence is CATSDLASGTYNEQFF. The CDR3 nucleotides read TGTGCCACCAGTGATTTGGCTAGCGGGACCTACAATGAGCAGTTCTTC. The chain recombines TRBV24-1 with TRBJ2-1; TRBD2 matches 9 bases. From germline, CDR1 is KGHDR and CDR2 SFDVKD. The CDR3 has 16 amino acids. V lost 0 bases, J lost 2 bases, and 1 base stayed unmatched.

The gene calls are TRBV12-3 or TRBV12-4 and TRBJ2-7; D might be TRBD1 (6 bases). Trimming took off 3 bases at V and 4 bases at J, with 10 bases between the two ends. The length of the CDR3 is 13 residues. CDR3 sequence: CASSFQGYYEQYF. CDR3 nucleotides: TGTGCCAGCAGTTTTCAGGGGTATTACGAGCAGTACTTC.

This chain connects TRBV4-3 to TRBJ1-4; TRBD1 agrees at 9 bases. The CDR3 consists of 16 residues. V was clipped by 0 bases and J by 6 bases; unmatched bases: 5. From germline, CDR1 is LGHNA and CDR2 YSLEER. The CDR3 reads CASSQDGQGSHEKLFF. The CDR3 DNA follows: TGCGCCAGCAGCCAAGATGGACAGGGGAGTCATGAAAAACTGTTTTTT.

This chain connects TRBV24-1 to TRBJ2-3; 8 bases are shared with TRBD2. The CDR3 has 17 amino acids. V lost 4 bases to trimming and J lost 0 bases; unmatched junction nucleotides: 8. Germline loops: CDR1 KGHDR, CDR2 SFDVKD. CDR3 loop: CATSEPTSGRSTDTQYF. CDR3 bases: TGTGCCACCAGTGAACCAACTAGCGGAAGAAGCACAGATACGCAGTATTTT.

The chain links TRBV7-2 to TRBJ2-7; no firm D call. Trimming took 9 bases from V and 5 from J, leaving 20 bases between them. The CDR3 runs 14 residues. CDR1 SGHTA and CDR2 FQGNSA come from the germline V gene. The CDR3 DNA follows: TGTGCCAGTCGGCAAACCCTAGTTAGGCACGAGCAGTACTTC. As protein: CASRQTLVRHEQYF.

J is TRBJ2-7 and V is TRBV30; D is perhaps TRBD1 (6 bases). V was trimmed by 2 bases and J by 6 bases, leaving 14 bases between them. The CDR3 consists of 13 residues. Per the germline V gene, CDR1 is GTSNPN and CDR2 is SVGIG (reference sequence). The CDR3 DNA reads TGTGCCTGGAGTCCCCAGGGGACGGGCGAGCAGTACTTC. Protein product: CAWSPQGTGEQYF.

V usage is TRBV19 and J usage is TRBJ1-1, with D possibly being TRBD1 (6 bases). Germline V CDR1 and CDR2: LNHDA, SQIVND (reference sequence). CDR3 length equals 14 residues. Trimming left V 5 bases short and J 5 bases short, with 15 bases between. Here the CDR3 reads CASSSQGQGTEAFF. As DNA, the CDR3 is TGTGCCAGTAGTTCACAGGGCCAAGGGACTGAAGCTTTCTTT.

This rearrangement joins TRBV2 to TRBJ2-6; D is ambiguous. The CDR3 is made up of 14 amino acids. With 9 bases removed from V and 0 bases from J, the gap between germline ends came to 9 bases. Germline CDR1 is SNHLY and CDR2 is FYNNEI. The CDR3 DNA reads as TGTGCCAGTAAGGCGGACTCTGGGGCCAACGTCCTGACTTTC. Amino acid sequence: CASKADSGANVLTF.

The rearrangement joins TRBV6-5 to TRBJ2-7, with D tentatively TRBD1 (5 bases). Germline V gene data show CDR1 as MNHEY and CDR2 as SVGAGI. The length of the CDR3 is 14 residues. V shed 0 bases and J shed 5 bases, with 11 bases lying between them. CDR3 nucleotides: TGTGCCAGCAGTTACTCGCAGGGTTCCCACGAGCAGTACTTC. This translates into CASSYSQGSHEQYF.